Listed here are 24 T cell receptor beta chains from one sample, sequenced in a study of shared clonotypes between healthy human individuals. Sequenced by immunoSEQ multiplex PCR; TCRdb stores in-frame clones only, minus some. The sample includes millions of clones, more than 85% of them seen just once. Terminally differentiated effector memory CD45RA+ cells were excluded from the naive CD8 cells, which were CD45RO-negative and positively selected for CCR7. The material sequenced was naive CD8+ T cells from PBMCs. The receptors here all came from a man aged 18-30 years in good health. Some clones in this sample may be carry-over from other donors' samples.

The chain employs TRBV28 and TRBJ2-3; D is uncertain. The V end was cut by 3 bases, the J end by 1 base, with 8 bases between. Germline V gene data show CDR1 as MDHEN and CDR2 as SYDVKM. The CDR3 sequence is 14 residues long. CDR3 bases: TGTGCCAGCAGTTTGGCCGACGGCACAGATACGCAGTATTTT. Amino acids: CASSLADGTDTQYF.

The V and J genes are TRBV5-4 and TRBJ2-3, with D tentatively TRBD1 (5 bases). CDR1 SGHNT and CDR2 YYREEE come from the germline V gene (reference sequence). V dropped 7 bases and J dropped 1 base, with 10 bases sitting between them. There are 13 residues in the CDR3. The DNA of the CDR3 is TGTGCCAGCGCAGGGTTGCGCACAGATACGCAGTATTTT. Its translation: CASAGLRTDTQYF.

This clone was found once. The chain employs TRBV7-8 and TRBJ2-1; 12 positions match TRBD2. V shed 4 bases and J 4 bases; nucleotides not matched to a gene: 5. The CDR3 length is 16 residues. From germline, CDR1 is SGHVS and CDR2 FQNEAQ. The CDR3 here is CASSYRTSGKYNEQFF. The CDR3 DNA is TGTGCCAGCAGCTACCGGACTAGCGGGAAGTACAATGAGCAGTTCTTC.

V gene TRBV4-1 combines with J gene TRBJ2-5; 12 bases align to TRBD2. The CDR3 is 15 residues long. Germline CDR1 and CDR2: MGHRA and YSYEKL. V shed 7 bases, J shed 7 bases, and the junction held 10 bases outside the gene matches. For the CDR3, the DNA is TGCGCCAGCACCAGACTAGCGGGAGTTTCTGGGACCCAGTACTTC. This encodes CASTRLAGVSGTQYF.

This sequence joins TRBV2 and TRBJ2-7; D perhaps matches TRBD2 (6 bases). The germline CDR1 and CDR2 sequences are SNHLY and FYNNEI. The CDR3 is 14 amino acids. The V gene lost 3 bases and the J gene lost 3 bases, with 12 bases spanning the gap. The CDR3 nucleotides read TGTGCCAGCAGTGATCGGGAGAGCCGCTACGAGCAGTACTTC. Its translation is CASSDRESRYEQYF.

The chain combines TRBV10-1 with TRBJ1-4; unclear D gene. With 3 bases removed from V and 5 bases from J, the gap between germline ends came to 10 bases. Germline V gives CDR1 WNHNN, CDR2 SYGVQD (reference sequence). CDR3 length: 14 residues. CDR3 residues: CASSDPGKNEKLFF. The CDR3 region has the DNA TGCGCCAGCAGTGATCCGGGGAAGAATGAAAAACTGTTTTTT.

This clone was counted a single time. V is TRBV11-2 and J is TRBJ2-3; 9 nucleotides align to TRBD2. V gave up 2 bases and J gave up 4 bases; unmatched junction bases: 10. This CDR3 is 17 amino acids long. Germline V lookup: CDR1 SGHAT, CDR2 FQNNGV. CDR3: CASSLTPLRGGSDTQYF. DNA of the CDR3: TGTGCCAGCAGCTTAACCCCCCTGCGGGGGGGCTCAGATACGCAGTATTTT.

This clone has only one observation. The chain carries TRBV19 and TRBJ2-3; D remains unclear. Deletions cut 2 bases from V and 0 bases from J, with 6 bases between. Per germline, CDR1 LNHDA and CDR2 SQIVND (reference sequence). CDR3 length equals 14 residues. DNA for the CDR3: TGTGCCAGTAGTATACGGGCTAGCACAGATACGCAGTATTTT. Translated, it gives CASSIRASTDTQYF.

This clone was observed once. V is TRBV4-1 and J is TRBJ2-7, with D perhaps TRBD2 (6 bases). V was pared by 1 base and J by 7 bases, with 17 bases between. CDR3 size: 15 residues. Germline CDR1 and CDR2: MGHRA and YSYEKL. CDR3 DNA: TGCGCCAGCAGCCAAGGCAAGTTAGGGCGGGAAGAGCAGTACTTC. This sequence encodes CASSQGKLGREEQYF.

V gene TRBV15 combines with J gene TRBJ2-7, with D unclear. With 1 base removed from V and 0 bases from J, the gap between germline ends came to 10 bases. CDR3 size: 15 residues. From germline, CDR1 is LNHNV and CDR2 YYDKDF (reference sequence). CDR3 protein: CATSRGVLISYEQYF. In DNA, the CDR3 is TGTGCCACCAGCAGAGGAGTCCTTATCTCCTACGAGCAGTACTTC.

The rearrangement joins TRBV5-6 to TRBJ2-7; D is unclear. The CDR3 length is 13 residues. Trimming left V 2 bases short and J 3 bases short, with 9 bases between. Per the germline V gene, CDR1 is SGHDT and CDR2 is YYEEEE. The DNA for the CDR3 is TGTGCCAGCAGCTTCGGCGATAACTACGAGCAGTACTTC. Its translation is CASSFGDNYEQYF.

The chain combines TRBV7-6 with TRBJ1-5, with 8 bases identical to TRBD1. The CDR3 is made up of 15 amino acids. Per the germline V gene, CDR1 is SGHVS and CDR2 is FNYEAQ. The trim removed 5 bases at V and 4 bases at J, leaving 7 bases unmatched. The CDR3 coding sequence is TGTGCCAGCAGCCCGACAGGGGTAGGAAATCAGCCCCAGCATTTT. Translated: CASSPTGVGNQPQHF.

The chain has TRBV11-2 and TRBJ2-7, with D perhaps TRBD2 (8 bases). The V end lost 5 bases, the J end lost 3 bases, and 23 bases lay between the germline ends. CDR3 length: 17 residues. The V gene's germline CDR1 is SGHAT and CDR2 FQNNGV. CDR3 coding DNA: TGTGCCAGCAGCCACCAGACAGGGCGCGGGAGGAACTACGAGCAGTACTTC. It codes for CASSHQTGRGRNYEQYF. Full variable domain (remainder filled in from reference TRBV11-2 and TRBJ2-7): EAGVAQSPRYKIIEKRQSVAFWCNPISGHATLYWYQQILGQGPKLLIQFQNNGVVDDSQLPKDRFSAERLKGVDSTLKIQPAKLEDSAVYLCASSHQTGRGRNYEQYFGPGTRLTVT.

The rearrangement joins TRBV27 to TRBJ1-1; the D gene is possibly TRBD1 (5 bases). The germline V gene has CDR1 MNHEY and CDR2 SMNVEV (reference sequence). The CDR3 is 15 amino acids. The germline V and J ends were trimmed by 6 bases and 6 bases, with 20 bases remaining between them. CDR3 loop: CASRRTWDPTAEAFF. Here the CDR3 DNA reads TGTGCCAGCAGACGAACCTGGGACCCGACGGCTGAAGCTTTCTTT.

The rearrangement uses TRBV13 and TRBJ2-7; the match to TRBD1 covers 12 bases. The CDR3 spans 17 residues. Trimming at V came to 4 bases and at J to 6 bases, leaving 13 bases not matched to a gene. The germline gives CDR1 PRHDT, CDR2 FYEKMQ (reference sequence). The CDR3 reads CASSSLPGQGALGEQYF. The CDR3 nucleotides read TGTGCCAGCAGCTCCCTCCCGGGACAGGGGGCGCTAGGCGAGCAGTACTTC.

This clone appeared once. The chain is built from TRBV11-3 and TRBJ2-5; D possibly corresponds to TRBD1 (6 bases). The CDR3 runs 15 residues. Trimming stripped 5 bases from V and 5 bases from J, with 18 bases between. The germline CDR1 and CDR2 sequences are SGHNT and YENEEA. The CDR3 DNA reads as TGTGCCAGCAGCCAGCGGACAGAAGAGCGGGAGACCCAGTACTTC. Residues: CASSQRTEERETQYF.

This chain uses TRBV4-2 with TRBJ2-2; D not resolved. V was trimmed by 0 bases and J by 5 bases, leaving 13 bases between them. Germline V gives CDR1 LGHNA, CDR2 YNFKEQ. The CDR3 loop spans 16 amino acids. The CDR3 nucleotides are TGTGCCAGCAGCCAAGAGCAAAGATCGCGGACCGGGGAGCTGTTTTTT. Translating gives CASSQEQRSRTGELFF.

The chain joins TRBV6-5 to TRBJ2-2; D ambiguous. The germline gives CDR1 MNHEY, CDR2 SVGAGI. Trimming removed 6 bases from V and 4 bases from J, with 9 bases in between. CDR3 length: 13 amino acids. This CDR3 is CASSPVATGELFF. The CDR3 DNA reads as TGTGCCAGCAGCCCCGTGGCCACCGGGGAGCTGTTTTTT.

The chain recombines TRBV15 with TRBJ2-2, with D tentatively TRBD1 (5 bases). The CDR3 is 13 residues long. V was pared by 6 bases and J by 7 bases, with 12 bases between. The germline gives CDR1 LNHNV, CDR2 YYDKDF (reference sequence). The DNA of the CDR3 is TGTGCCACCAGGGGCAGGGTAGTCGGGGAGCTGTTTTTT. Protein: CATRGRVVGELFF. The complete variable domain, with remaining parts taken from reference TRBV15 and TRBJ2-2, reads DAMVIQNPRYQVTQFGKPVTLSCSQTLNHNVMYWYQQKSSQAPKLLFHYYDKDFNNEADTPDNFQSRRPNTSFCFLDIRSPGLGDTAMYLCATRGRVVGELFFGEGSRLTVL.

Only a few counts were recorded for this clone. At one boundary the junction diverges from the germline segment, which might be a read error. The V call is TRBV10-1, the J call TRBJ1-2; no firm D call. CDR1 and CDR2 from the germline V gene are WNHNN and SYGVQD (reference sequence). The CDR3 loop spans 8 amino acids. The CDR3 is CAISYRDF. The CDR3 region has the DNA TGCGCCATCAGTTATCGAGACTTC.

This clone was observed a few times. The identical CDR3 is also encoded by other nucleotide sequences in the sample. The chain is built from TRBV2 and TRBJ2-7; D gene uncertain. V lost 7 bases to trimming and J lost 4 bases, with 5 bases between them. Germline V gene data show CDR1 as SNHLY and CDR2 as FYNNEI. The CDR3 extends over 10 amino acids. The CDR3 region has the DNA TGTGCCAGCAACCTATACGAGCAGTACTTC. It encodes CASNLYEQYF.

For this clone: This specimen includes other DNA sequences encoding the same CDR3. The chain couples TRBV6-5 to TRBJ2-1; tentative D call: TRBD2 (6 bases). The V gene lost 0 bases and the J gene lost 4 bases, with 7 bases spanning the gap. The germline CDR1 and CDR2 sequences are MNHEY and SVGAGI. This CDR3 spans 14 amino acids. CDR3 nucleotides: TGTGCCAGCAGTTACTCGGAGGGGTACAATGAGCAGTTCTTC. As protein: CASSYSEGYNEQFF.

This chain joins TRBV4-1 and TRBJ2-3, with no clear D. Germline CDR1 and CDR2: MGHRA and YSYEKL. Trimming took 0 bases from V and 3 from J, leaving 16 bases between them. The CDR3 sequence is 17 residues long. CDR3 sequence (DNA): TGCGCCAGCAGCCAAGATCTCAACAATGCACTGACAGATACGCAGTATTTT. Translated, it gives CASSQDLNNALTDTQYF.

The chain couples TRBV27 to TRBJ1-5; tentatively, D is TRBD1 (5 bases). The CDR3 is 16 amino acids. Germline-derived CDR1 and CDR2 are MNHEY and SMNVEV (reference sequence). Trimming removed 6 bases at V and 2 bases at J, with 17 bases between. DNA of the CDR3: TGTGCCAGCAGCCCCTACGGCATGGGGCGCAATCAGCCCCAGCATTTT. Translated, it gives CASSPYGMGRNQPQHF.